There are many counts of the clone carrying this TCR beta chain. Time point here: longitudinal time-point 2. Volunteers attending a blood bank in Maryland, USA, served as healthy controls. Preparation of the unsorted libraries drew on 2 million PBMCs stored at -80 C. This sample is part of a study of neurological immune-mediated disorders. TCRdb ran MiXCR on the 5' RACE reads and lists one entry per CDR3 protein. The table records roughly 60,000 distinct CDR3 sequences, around 10% of them present only once. The sample taken for sequencing was PBMCs. The receptor was isolated from a young man in good health.

As DNA, the CDR3 is TGCGCCAGCAGGCCCGGGACAGGGGCCTACGAGCAGTACTTC. This codes for CASRPGTGAYEQYF. The V gene is TRBV5-1, the J gene TRBJ2-7; 10 positions agree with TRBD1. The V gene end was trimmed by 5 bases and the J gene end by 2 bases; junction bases not matched to a gene: 4. CDR3 length: 14 residues. Germline V lookup: CDR1 SGHRS, CDR2 YFSETQ. Variable domain in full (rest from reference TRBV5-1 and TRBJ2-7): KAGVTQTPRYLIKTRGQQVTLSCSPISGHRSVSWYQQTPGQGLQFLFEYFSETQRNKGNFPGRFSGRQFSNSRSEMNVSTLELGDSALYLCASRPGTGAYEQYFGPGTRLTVT.